This T cell receptor (beta chain) is from a study of cytomegalovirus exposure and HLA in healthy donors. Overall study: There were a few hundred genotyped donors. Of these, roughly 84% fell in the genetic ancestry cluster associated with self-reported Caucasian donors.

Overall study results and limits: The study designated 150 or so TCR beta chains cytomegalovirus-associated. Most TCR sequences were uncommon, yet certain public TCRs appeared in many donors.

The PCR employed 60 Vbeta primers together with 13 Jbeta primers. This table comes from immunoSEQ multiplex PCR, and its TCRdb copy is limited to in-frame clones, with some not included. The sample holds approximately 170,000 clones, roughly 72% seen once. Germline V gene sequence: CDR1 SGHRS, CDR2 YFSETQ. The germline V and J ends were trimmed by 4 bases and 1 base, with 17 bases remaining between them. The CDR3 spans 17 residues. A word on this clone: The target antigen is unknown.

Input material: PBMCs. This clonotype was sampled from a woman younger than 45 in good health and CMV-seropositive. The chain combines TRBV5-1 with TRBJ2-2, with a tentative D call TRBD1 (8 bases). The CDR3 region is CASSRLSGTGNTGELFF. CDR3 in DNA: TGCGCCAGCAGCCGCCTGAGCGGGACAGGGAACACCGGGGAGCTGTTTTTT.